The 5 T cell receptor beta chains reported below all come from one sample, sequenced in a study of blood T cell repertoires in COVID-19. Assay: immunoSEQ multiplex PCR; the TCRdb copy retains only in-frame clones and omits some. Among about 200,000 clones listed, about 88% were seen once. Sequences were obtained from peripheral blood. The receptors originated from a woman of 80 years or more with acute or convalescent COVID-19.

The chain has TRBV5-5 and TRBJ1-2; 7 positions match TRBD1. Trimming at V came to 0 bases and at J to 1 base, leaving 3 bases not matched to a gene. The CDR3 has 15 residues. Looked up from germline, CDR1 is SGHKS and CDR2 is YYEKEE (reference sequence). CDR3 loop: CASSLGDSFNYGYTF. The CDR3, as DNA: TGTGCCAGCAGCTTGGGGGACAGCTTTAACTATGGCTACACCTTC.

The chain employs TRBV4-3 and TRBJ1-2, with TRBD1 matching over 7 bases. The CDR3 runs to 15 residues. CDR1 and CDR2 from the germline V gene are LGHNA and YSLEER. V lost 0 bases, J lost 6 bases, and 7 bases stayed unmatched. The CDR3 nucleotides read TGCGCCAGCAGCCAAGATAATGAGGGGGCTAATGGCTACACCTTC. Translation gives CASSQDNEGANGYTF.

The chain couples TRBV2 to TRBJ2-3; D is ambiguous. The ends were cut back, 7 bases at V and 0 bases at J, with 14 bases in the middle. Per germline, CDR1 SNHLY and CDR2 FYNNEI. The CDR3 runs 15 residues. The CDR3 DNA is TGTGCCAGCACCGAATGGCAGTCTAGCACAGATACGCAGTATTTT. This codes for CASTEWQSSTDTQYF. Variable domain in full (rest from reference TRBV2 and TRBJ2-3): EPEVTQTPSHQVTQMGQEVILRCVPISNHLYFYWYRQILGQKVEFLVSFYNNEISEKSEIFDDQFSVERPDGSNFTLKIRSTKLEDSAMYFCASTEWQSSTDTQYFGPGTRLTVL.

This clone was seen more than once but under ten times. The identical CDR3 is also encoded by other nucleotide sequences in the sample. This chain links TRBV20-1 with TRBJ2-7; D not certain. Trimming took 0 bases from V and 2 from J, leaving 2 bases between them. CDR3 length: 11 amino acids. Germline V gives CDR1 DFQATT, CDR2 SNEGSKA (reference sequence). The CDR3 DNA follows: TGCAGTGCTAGAGATACCTACGAGCAGTACTTC. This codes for CSARDTYEQYF.

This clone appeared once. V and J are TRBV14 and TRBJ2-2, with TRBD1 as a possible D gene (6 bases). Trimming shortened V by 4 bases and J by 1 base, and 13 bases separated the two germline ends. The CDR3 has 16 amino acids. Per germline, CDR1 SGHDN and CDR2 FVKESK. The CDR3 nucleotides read TGTGCCAGCAGCCGCAGGACAGCCATGAACACCGGGGAGCTGTTTTTT. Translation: CASSRRTAMNTGELFF.